The clone carrying this T cell receptor (beta chain) has at least ten counts. Its target is not known. This sample was included in a study of read filtering for tumor transcriptome and immune sequencing. Turning to the study itself: 8 patients were R-ISS I, some 16 were R-ISS II, roughly 7 were R-ISS III. TCR-mapped reads were about 3.5 to 10.27 million with IR-seq versus about 75 to 1,400 with RNA-seq. Whole-transcriptome libraries were prepared after DNase treatment.

The CDR3 length is 14 residues. The V gene end was trimmed by 7 bases and the J gene end by 4 bases; junction bases not matched to a gene: 4. Germline CDR1 reads MNHNS; CDR2 reads SASEGT. This library used roughly 400 ng RNA and molecular barcoded adaptors spanning alpha/delta and beta/gamma chains. TCRdb recomputed calls from the reads with MiXCR, one row per CDR3 protein. The sample gives approximately 90,000 distinct CDR3 sequences, 20% to 25% of which show up once; about an eighth is in the top ten. Broader study findings: IR-seq and RNA-seq agreed better without single-read clonotypes.

The sequencing input was a population of CD138-negative cells sorted from bone marrow. This rearrangement joins TRBV6-1 to TRBJ2-1; TRBD1 matches at 10 bases. This receptor was taken from a donor at least 40 years old with multiple myeloma. DNA of the CDR3: TGTGCCAGCACCGACAGGGGGCGTTACAATGAGCAGTTCTTC. Translating it yields CASTDRGRYNEQFF.